These 3 T cell receptor beta chains came from one sample sequenced in a study of shared clonotypes between healthy human individuals. Using immunoSEQ multiplex PCR, the repertoire was profiled, and TCRdb retains in-frame clones only, with some absent. In the table there are millions of clones, 85% to 95% of which are singletons. Sequenced sample: naive CD4+ T cells from PBMCs. The subset was: CD45RA+ positively selected. The receptors shown here come from a man aged 18 to 35 in good health. Some clones in this sample may be carry-over from other donors' samples.

This chain connects TRBV6-5 to TRBJ1-2; 7 nucleotides match TRBD1. The CDR3 length is 14 residues. J lost 8 bases, V lost 4 bases, and 10 bases had no gene match. The germline CDR1 and CDR2 sequences are MNHEY and SVGAGI. CDR3 DNA: TGTGCCAGCAGTTCGAACAGGGGCTCGAGCGGCTACACCTTC. Its translation: CASSSNRGSSGYTF.

The chain links TRBV7-6 to TRBJ2-1; D might be TRBD2 (5 bases). The V end was cut by 4 bases, the J end by 9 bases, with 13 bases between. The CDR3 totals 13 residues. The germline gives CDR1 SGHVS, CDR2 FNYEAQ. CDR3 protein: CASSSVTRGEQFF. The CDR3 region has the DNA TGTGCCAGCAGCTCAGTCACACGGGGTGAGCAGTTCTTC. The variable domain in full, with the rest retrieved from reference TRBV7-6 and TRBJ2-1, is GAGVSQSPRYKVTKRGQDVALRCDPISGHVSLYWYRQALGQGPEFLTYFNYEAQQDKSGLPNDRFSAERPEGSISTLTIQRTEQRDSAMYRCASSSVTRGEQFFGPGTRLTVL.

This chain links TRBV7-2 with TRBJ2-1, with a possible D match to TRBD1 (6 bases). Germline CDR1 is SGHTA and CDR2 is FQGNSA. This CDR3 has 12 amino acids. The ends were cut back, 1 base at V and 9 bases at J, with 7 bases in the middle. The CDR3 sequence is CASSLGQVEQFF. Written as DNA, the CDR3 is TGTGCCAGCAGCTTAGGACAGGTTGAGCAGTTCTTC.